Listed below are T cell receptor beta chains from one sample, sequenced in a study of vaccination and CD4 T cells after COVID-19. For these TCRs, the target antigens are not known. Using its own MiXCR run on the PCR reads, TCRdb lists one record per CDR3 protein. The table has some 18,000 distinct CDR3 sequences, more than 55% seen once. This specimen consisted of CD4+ T cells from blood, cultured in vitro, obtained before SARS-CoV-2 vaccination. These receptors were collected from a human donor who had recovered from COVID-19. Each CDR3 is given with its conserved first and last residue. D genes are given only for firm matches. Clone size, where shown, is once, few, many, or a class for clones that have expanded.

clone size | J gene | CDR3 length | D gene | V gene | CDR3 DNA | CDR3 protein
. | TRBJ1-1 | 15 | . | TRBV28 | TGTGCCAGCAGTTTATCAGGGGCGGAGAACACTGAAGCTTTCTTT | CASSLSGAENTEAFF
. | TRBJ1-5 | 14 | . | TRBV7-3 | TGTGCCAGCAGTTCGACAGAAGACAATCAGCCCCAGCATTTT | CASSSTEDNQPQHF
few | TRBJ1-2 | 15 | TRBD1 | TRBV27 | TGTGCCAGCAGTGCTGGACAGGGTGGAAACTATGGCTACACCTTC | CASSAGQGGNYGYTF
. | TRBJ1-5 | 16 | . | TRBV19 | TGTGCCAGTAGCCGGGACGGAGCTTATAGCAATCAGCCCCAGCATTTT | CASSRDGAYSNQPQHF
. | TRBJ2-2 | 13 | . | TRBV6-4 | TGTGCCAGCAGCCCCTCGAACACCGGGGAGCTGTTTTTT | CASSPSNTGELFF
few | TRBJ1-6 | 14 | . | TRBV7-3 | TGTGCCAGCAGCGCGGACCCTGGCGGCTCACCCCTCCACTTT | CASSADPGGSPLHF
few | TRBJ1-2 | 18 | TRBD1 | TRBV6-1 | TGTGCCAGCAGTGATGTTTTGGGACAGGGTCATACCGCGGGGGGCTACACCTTC | CASSDVLGQGHTAGGYTF
. | TRBJ1-2 | 16 | . | TRBV5-1 | TGCGCCAGCATCATTACCTTATCGGTACAGACCTATGGCTACACCTTC | CASIITLSVQTYGYTF
few | TRBJ1-6 | 13 | . | TRBV20-1 | TGCAGTGCCGAGGGGAGGGGTTATTCACCCCTCCACTTT | CSAEGRGYSPLHF
. | TRBJ1-1 | 15 | . | TRBV6-1 | TGTGCCAGCGTTCTCCGTAATACAGGGCACACTGAAGCTTTCTTT | CASVLRNTGHTEAFF
. | TRBJ2-7 | 16 | TRBD1 | TRBV15 | TGTGCCACCAGCCGAGATTTAACAGGGGTCGCGGCCGAGCAGTACTTC | CATSRDLTGVAAEQYF